This T cell receptor (beta chain) was captured in a study of spatial heterogeneity in lung cancer (dated by TCRdb to about 2019). About the investigation overall: Samples were obtained from 70 to 85 patients with early-stage, untreated non-small cell lung cancer from the lung TRACERx cohort. Follow-up PBMC samples were sequenced whenever available, and the median time to follow-up was roughly two years after resection. Beta-chain transcripts were consistently detected in greater numbers than alpha-chain transcripts, which likely reflects a higher abundance of beta-chain transcripts. In the raw uncorrected reads, each unique combination of TCR and UMI appeared more than ten times on average. The study quantitatively compared TCR alpha and beta repertoires across multiple tumor regions, matched nontumor lung and blood in non-small cell lung cancer. Nonsynonymous mutation counts, determined by whole-exome sequencing of tumor tissue, were related to features of the TCR repertoire. Both alpha and beta chains were TCR-sequenced in samples taken at surgery, namely 220 tumor regions, under 80 matched nontumor lung samples and 50 to 60 PBMC samples.

In its sample, this clonotype was seen many times. Which antigen it targets is not known. One base away there is no much larger clone; base qualities are not given. Sample time point, as interpreted from the label and publication: blood at routine non-recurrence follow-up after resection. Whole RNA extracted from tumor and nontumor lung tissue, or from cryopreserved PBMC samples, was used for TCR sequencing without cell sorting. Only patients with enough RNA available from two or more tumor regions were chosen for TCR sequencing. Spanning cysteine to phenylalanine, the CDR3 consists of 15 amino acids. The sequence is cut down to CDR3 DNA, 45 bases in frame from base 1. Sequences SEHNR (CDR1) and FQNEAQ (CDR2) are obtained from the germline V gene (reference sequence). V loses 4 bases, J loses 1 base, and the germline ends lie 13 bases apart. The research as a whole found: Additional single-cell paired TCR alpha and beta sequencing was considered necessary to confirm, at a functional level, the hypothesis that regional TCRs recognize regional mutations. Comparisons of baseline and follow-up blood repertoires included only around 14 patients. Ubiquitous expanded tumor TCRs were found in blood more often at tumor resection than at routine follow-up.

The library was generated by 5' RACE. Sequencing was carried out with a NextSeq 500. To allow correction of PCR and sequencing errors, the TCR library protocol tagged every TCR cDNA molecule with a unique molecular identifier. The source study handled its data this way. TCR identification, UMI-based error correction and CDR3 extraction were performed with Decombinator tools. Expanded TCRs were defined as those above a frequency of 2 per 1,000, corresponding to the top 1% of the tumor frequency distribution. Renyi diversity was computed with the R vegan package after each repertoire had been subsampled 100 times to 5,000 TCRs. CDR3 similarity networks were constructed using string-kernel similarity of amino acid triplets, with links drawn between CDR3s whose pairwise similarity was above 0.82. The public sequencing data were trimmed at Q25 with fastp and processed into clonotypes with MiXCR by TCRdb, which kept only in-frame beta chains. A single entry per CDR3 protein holds the most common genes and DNA from its merged rows. Here the V and J calls rest on TCRdb's processing, not on the authors' analysis. The sample table contains fewer than 3,500 distinct CDR3 sequences; only one count was recorded for 15% to 20% of them. Over 35% of the sample rests with the top ten.

The sample here was PBMCs, taken at follow-up. The rearrangement combines TRBV7-9 with TRBJ1-1; a confident D gene designation cannot be given. The sequence was obtained from a male donor with early-stage non-small cell lung cancer. The nucleotide sequence is TGTGCCAGCAGCTCCCCCTCGACGGGGAACACTGAAGCTTTCTTT. Its amino acids are CASSSPSTGNTEAFF.